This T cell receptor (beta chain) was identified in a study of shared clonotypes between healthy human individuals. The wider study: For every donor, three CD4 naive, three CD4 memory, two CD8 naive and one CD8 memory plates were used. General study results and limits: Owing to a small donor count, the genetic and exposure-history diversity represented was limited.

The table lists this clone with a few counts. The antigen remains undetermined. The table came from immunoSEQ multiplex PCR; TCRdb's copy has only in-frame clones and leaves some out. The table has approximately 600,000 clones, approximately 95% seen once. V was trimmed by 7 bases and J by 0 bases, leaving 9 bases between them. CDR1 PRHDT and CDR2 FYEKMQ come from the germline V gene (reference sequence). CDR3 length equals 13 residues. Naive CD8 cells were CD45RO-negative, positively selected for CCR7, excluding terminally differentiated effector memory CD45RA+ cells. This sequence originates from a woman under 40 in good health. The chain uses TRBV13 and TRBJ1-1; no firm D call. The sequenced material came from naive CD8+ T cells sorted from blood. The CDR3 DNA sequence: TGTGCCAGCAAGGTGGGGATGAACACTGAAGCTTTCTTT. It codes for CASKVGMNTEAFF. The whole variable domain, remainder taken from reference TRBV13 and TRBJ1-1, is AAGVIQSPRHLIKEKRETATLKCYPIPRHDTVYWYQQGPGQDPQFLISFYEKMQSDKGSIPDRFSAQQFSDYHSELNMSSLELGDSALYFCASKVGMNTEAFFGQGTRLTVV.